These 27 T cell receptor beta chains share one sample of origin, sequenced in a study of cytomegalovirus exposure and HLA in healthy donors. 60 Vbeta and 13 Jbeta primers were used in PCR. Measured with immunoSEQ multiplex PCR; TCRdb has only the in-frame clones, and not every one. The sample table sets out around 130,000 clones. The sequencing sample was made of PBMCs. Receptors originate from a woman aged 40-49 years in good health and CMV-seronegative.

The chain carries TRBV4-3 and TRBJ2-5, with 13 positions matching TRBD2. From germline, CDR1 is LGHNA and CDR2 YSLEER. With V trimmed by 3 bases and J by 2 bases, 3 bases remained unmatched. This CDR3 contains 16 residues. The CDR3 bases are TGCGCCAGCAGCCATGAACTAGCGGGGGGGCAAGAGACCCAGTACTTC. Residues: CASSHELAGGQETQYF.

The chain couples TRBV9 to TRBJ2-2; D is perhaps TRBD1 (6 bases). The ends were cut back, 3 bases at V and 0 bases at J, with 12 bases in the middle. The CDR3 contains 16 residues. Germline CDR1 and CDR2: SGDLS and YYNGEE. CDR3 nucleotide sequence: TGTGCCAGCAGCGGGGGACACCCAGCGAACACCGGGGAGCTGTTTTTT. Residues: CASSGGHPANTGELFF.

V and J are TRBV6-1 and TRBJ1-1; D possibly corresponds to TRBD1 (5 bases). V was pared by 6 bases and J by 6 bases, with 14 bases between. CDR1 is MNHNS and CDR2 is SASEGT in the germline V gene. The CDR3 consists of 13 residues. CDR3 protein: CASRVGGGPEAFF. CDR3 nucleotides: TGTGCCAGCAGAGTTGGGGGGGGACCTGAAGCTTTCTTT.

The chain combines TRBV14 with TRBJ1-2, with D possibly matching TRBD1 (6 bases). Germline loops: CDR1 SGHDN, CDR2 FVKESK. This CDR3 comprises 14 residues. V lost 3 bases and J 2 bases, leaving 10 bases between the germline ends. The CDR3 reads CASSHQGRNYGYTF. CDR3 bases: TGTGCCAGCAGCCACCAGGGGCGAAACTATGGCTACACCTTC.

The chain links TRBV5-1 to TRBJ2-5; no clear D gene. This CDR3 is built from 11 residues. The V gene's germline CDR1 is SGHRS and CDR2 YFSETQ. Deletions cut 0 bases from V and 11 bases from J, with 8 bases between. The CDR3, as DNA: TGCGCCAGCAGCTTGGAGCAAGAGCAGTACTTC. Translating gives CASSLEQEQYF.

The rearrangement links TRBV2 to TRBJ1-3; no clear D gene. The CDR3 is 14 residues long. In germline, CDR1 is SNHLY, CDR2 FYNNEI. V lost 1 base and J lost 4, with 8 bases in between. Written as DNA, the CDR3 is TGTGCCAGCAGTGAAGAGGAGTCCGGAAACACCATATATTTT. It encodes CASSEEESGNTIYF.

The chain has TRBV6-6 and TRBJ1-4, with 7 positions matching TRBD1. Germline loops: CDR1 MNHNY, CDR2 SVGAGI (reference sequence). This CDR3 contains 13 residues. V shed 6 bases, J shed 14 bases, and the junction held 12 bases outside the gene matches. CDR3 nucleotides: TGTGCCAGCAGCCCCCCCACACGGGACAGTCTGTTTTTT. Translating it yields CASSPPTRDSLFF.

With respect to this clone: At one boundary the junction diverges from the germline segment, which might be a read error. The chain is built from TRBV28 and TRBJ2-5; maybe TRBD1 (6 bases). TRBJ2-7 explains the end of the DNA better; the J call may be wrong. The CDR3 loop spans 11 amino acids. Germline CDR1 is MDHEN and CDR2 is SYDVKM. CDR3 bases: TGCCTGATCAAACAGGGCGTCGAGCAGTACTTC. It codes for CLIKQGVEQYF.

V gene TRBV9 combines with J gene TRBJ1-2, with TRBD1 identical over 7 bases. V lost 7 bases, J lost 4 bases, and 13 bases stayed unmatched. Germline V gene data show CDR1 as SGDLS and CDR2 as YYNGEE. CDR3 length: 15 amino acids. CDR3 sequence reads: CASGPRQGVGYGYTF. CDR3 nucleotides: TGTGCCAGCGGCCCCCGTCAGGGGGTAGGCTATGGCTACACCTTC.

The chain has TRBV5-6 and TRBJ2-7; tentative D call: TRBD1 (5 bases). Germline CDR1 SGHDT, CDR2 YYEEEE. The CDR3 spans 14 residues. Trimming took off 2 bases at V and 7 bases at J, with 16 bases between the two ends. The CDR3: CASSFWQGLGEQYF. CDR3 sequence (DNA): TGTGCCAGCAGCTTTTGGCAGGGCTTGGGAGAGCAGTACTTC.

The chain carries TRBV7-2 and TRBJ2-5; the D gene is possibly TRBD1 (6 bases). V lost 5 bases and J lost 5, with 15 bases in between. This CDR3 has 14 amino acids. Per germline, CDR1 SGHTA and CDR2 FQGNSA. DNA for the CDR3: TGTGCCAGCAGCCCGGACAGCCGACCGGAGACCCAGTACTTC. The encoded protein is CASSPDSRPETQYF.

The chain has TRBV18 and TRBJ1-5, with a possible D match to TRBD1 (5 bases). Germline CDR1 is KGHSH and CDR2 is LQKENI. The CDR3 loop spans 16 amino acids. The V end was cut by 3 bases, the J end by 6 bases, with 18 bases between. CDR3 in amino acids: CASSPYAEGVGQPQHF. For the CDR3, the DNA is TGTGCCAGCTCACCTTACGCGGAAGGGGTTGGTCAGCCCCAGCATTTT. The whole variable domain, remainder taken from reference TRBV18 and TRBJ1-5, is NAGVMQNPRHLVRRRGQEARLRCSPMKGHSHVYWYRQLPEEGLKFMVYLQKENIIDESGMPKERFSAEFPKEGPSILRIQQVVRGDSAAYFCASSPYAEGVGQPQHFGDGTRLSIL.

V is TRBV6-1 and J is TRBJ1-2, with a tentative D call TRBD1 (6 bases). The CDR3 has 14 residues. Germline V gives CDR1 MNHNS, CDR2 SASEGT. The germline V and J ends were trimmed by 7 bases and 2 bases, with 14 bases remaining between them. For the CDR3, the DNA is TGTGCCAGCACGTCACAGGGTGGGAACTATGGCTACACCTTC. Translation gives CASTSQGGNYGYTF.

This chain uses TRBV6-5 with TRBJ1-1; the match to TRBD1 covers 9 bases. This CDR3 contains 13 residues. V shed 6 bases and J 6 bases; nucleotides not matched to a gene: 5. Looked up from germline, CDR1 is MNHEY and CDR2 is SVGAGI. The CDR3 nucleotides are TGTGCCAGCAGAACACAGGGGGCGGCTGAAGCTTTCTTT. As protein: CASRTQGAAEAFF.

This chain uses TRBV9 with TRBJ2-3; 9 bases line up with TRBD2. The CDR3 contains 14 residues. V lost 2 bases, J lost 9 bases, and 7 bases stayed unmatched. Germline values: CDR1 SGDLS, CDR2 YYNGEE. For the CDR3, the DNA is TGTGCCAGCAGCGTGGCGGGGGGGCTCGACACGCAGTATTTT. Protein product: CASSVAGGLDTQYF.

V usage is TRBV5-1 and J usage is TRBJ1-6; D perhaps matches TRBD1 (5 bases). Germline CDR1 SGHRS, CDR2 YFSETQ. The CDR3 contains 13 residues. Trimming removed 6 bases at V and 5 bases at J, with 9 bases between. The CDR3 sequence: CASTDTDNSPLHF. The CDR3 nucleotides read TGCGCCAGCACGGACACAGATAATTCACCCCTCCACTTT.

This chain links TRBV6-5 with TRBJ1-4; the match to TRBD1 covers 7 bases. With 0 bases clipped from V and 6 bases from J, the junction kept 1 base outside the gene matches. CDR3 length: 14 residues. Germline CDR1 and CDR2: MNHEY and SVGAGI. CDR3 nucleotides: TGTGCCAGCAGTTACTCCACAGGGGATGAAAAACTGTTTTTT. This encodes CASSYSTGDEKLFF.

This sequence joins TRBV5-1 and TRBJ2-2; 10 nucleotides line up with TRBD2. This CDR3 spans 17 amino acids. The trim removed 4 bases at V and 6 bases at J, leaving 12 bases unmatched. Germline values: CDR1 SGHRS, CDR2 YFSETQ. The CDR3 region is CASSRSSSGGGAGELFF. The CDR3 DNA is TGCGCCAGCAGCCGGTCCTCCAGCGGGGGGGGCGCCGGGGAGCTGTTTTTT.

CDR3 sequence (DNA): TGTGCCAGTAGTAGGACAGGGGGCAGGACAGATACGCAGTATTTT. Protein sequence: CASSRTGGRTDTQYF. The chain joins TRBV19 to TRBJ2-3; 11 bases fit TRBD1. V lost 4 bases and J lost 3; bases outside the gene matches: 3. This CDR3 comprises 15 residues. Germline V lookup: CDR1 LNHDA, CDR2 SQIVND (reference sequence).

This sequence joins TRBV27 and TRBJ1-2, with 9 bases identical to TRBD1. The V gene's germline CDR1 is MNHEY and CDR2 SMNVEV (reference sequence). The CDR3 runs to 14 residues. The junction had 5 bases not matched to a gene; V was cut back by 3 bases and J by 6 bases. The chain's CDR3 is CASSLGDRVNGYTF. The CDR3, as DNA: TGTGCCAGCAGTTTGGGGGACAGGGTGAATGGCTACACCTTC.

The chain couples TRBV4-3 to TRBJ2-1; tentatively, D is TRBD2 (7 bases). V was pared by 0 bases and J by 7 bases, with 16 bases between. The CDR3 covers 16 residues. The V gene's germline CDR1 is LGHNA and CDR2 YSLEER. The CDR3: CASSQESRGAGNEQFF. CDR3 coding DNA: TGCGCCAGCAGCCAAGAGTCTCGGGGGGCGGGGAATGAGCAGTTCTTC.

The chain combines TRBV5-1 with TRBJ1-3; D remains ambiguous. With 0 bases removed from V and 2 bases from J, the gap between germline ends came to 6 bases. Per germline, CDR1 SGHRS and CDR2 YFSETQ. There are 14 residues in the CDR3. CDR3 DNA: TGCGCCAGCAGCTTGGGGACTACTGGAAACACCATATATTTT. Translating it yields CASSLGTTGNTIYF.

The chain has TRBV4-3 and TRBJ1-2; 8 bases map to TRBD1. J gave up 8 bases and V 4 bases, and 6 bases lay outside the gene matches. The germline V gene encodes CDR1 LGHNA and CDR2 YSLEER. This CDR3 has 13 residues. The CDR3: CASSRTGLLGYTF. The CDR3 DNA sequence: TGCGCCAGCAGCCGGACAGGGCTCTTGGGCTACACCTTC.

The rearrangement joins TRBV10-3 to TRBJ1-4, with D uncertain. V shed 0 bases and J shed 3 bases, with 8 bases lying between them. The germline V gene has CDR1 ENHRY and CDR2 SYGVKD. The CDR3 contains 15 residues. CDR3 in DNA: TGTGCCATCAGTGAGTCGATTACAGCTAATGAAAAACTGTTTTTT. Translated: CAISESITANEKLFF.

CDR3 sequence reads: CASSLAATGNSPLHF. DNA for the CDR3: TGTGCCAGCAGCTTAGCAGCAACAGGGAATTCACCCCTCCACTTT. This chain uses TRBV7-9 with TRBJ1-6; D is possibly TRBD1 (6 bases). Germline V gene data show CDR1 as SEHNR and CDR2 as FQNEAQ (reference sequence). V lost 0 bases and J lost 7, with 10 bases in between. This CDR3 has 15 residues.

The chain links TRBV28 to TRBJ1-4; possible D gene TRBD1, 6 bases. Trimming took 2 bases from V and 7 from J, leaving 14 bases between them. This CDR3 has 15 amino acids. Per the germline V gene, CDR1 is MDHEN and CDR2 is SYDVKM. The CDR3 nucleotides are TGTGCCAGCAGTTTAAGGACAGAAAGGGGTGAAAAACTGTTTTTT. This encodes CASSLRTERGEKLFF.

The V and J genes are TRBV9 and TRBJ2-7; 9 bases line up with TRBD1. The CDR3 covers 15 residues. The V gene end was trimmed by 0 bases and the J gene end by 0 bases; junction bases not matched to a gene: 1. Germline CDR1 reads SGDLS; CDR2 reads YYNGEE. CDR3 sequence (DNA): TGTGCCAGCAGCGTAGAGACAGGGGGCTCCTACGAGCAGTACTTC. Its translation is CASSVETGGSYEQYF. Full variable domain (outside the CDR3, taken from reference TRBV9 and TRBJ2-7): DSGVTQTPKHLITATGQRVTLRCSPRSGDLSVYWYQQSLDQGLQFLIQYYNGEERAKGNILERFSAQQFPDLHSELNLSSLELGDSALYFCASSVETGGSYEQYFGPGTRLTVT.